These 19 T cell receptor beta chains came from one sample sequenced in a study of CD8+ T cells in alopecia areata. Extracted RNA was reverse transcribed, and the resulting cDNA served as sequencing template. Sequencing was performed with immunoSEQ multiplex PCR; in TCRdb, only in-frame clones are kept and a portion is missing. The table has roughly 200,000 clones, roughly 60% seen once. The source was CD4+ T cells sorted from blood, collected at week 0. These receptors all stem from a human donor with alopecia areata.

This clone was detected a few times. V usage is TRBV5-1 and J usage is TRBJ1-5, with D perhaps matching TRBD1 (5 bases). The length of the CDR3 is 15 residues. From germline, CDR1 is SGHRS and CDR2 YFSETQ. V lost 0 bases to trimming and J lost 5 bases, with 12 bases between them. CDR3 sequence: CASSLEFGRDQPQHF. The CDR3 nucleotides read TGCGCCAGCAGCTTGGAGTTCGGCAGGGATCAGCCCCAGCATTTT.

This clone occurred a few times. This chain's CDR3 is CASSLAWTGTTDTQYF. The CDR3 DNA reads as TGTGCCAGCAGCTTAGCCTGGACAGGGACAACAGATACGCAGTATTTT. The genes are TRBV11-2 and TRBJ2-3; 8 bases match TRBD1. V was clipped by 1 base and J by 3 bases; unmatched bases: 6. The CDR3 is made up of 16 amino acids. The germline V gene encodes CDR1 SGHAT and CDR2 FQNNGV. Full variable domain (outside the CDR3, taken from reference TRBV11-2 and TRBJ2-3): EAGVAQSPRYKIIEKRQSVAFWCNPISGHATLYWYQQILGQGPKLLIQFQNNGVVDDSQLPKDRFSAERLKGVDSTLKIQPAKLEDSAVYLCASSLAWTGTTDTQYFGPGTRLTVL.

Concerning this clone: The same CDR3 is also encoded by other DNA sequences in this sample. The rearrangement links TRBV30 to TRBJ2-7, with D tentatively TRBD1 (5 bases). From germline, CDR1 is GTSNPN and CDR2 SVGIG (reference sequence). The CDR3 is 12 residues long. V was trimmed by 0 bases and J by 2 bases, leaving 5 bases between them. The CDR3 protein is CAWSVQAYEQYF. The CDR3 DNA reads as TGTGCCTGGAGTGTACAGGCCTACGAGCAGTACTTC.

The CDR3 DNA follows: TGCAGCGTCCAGGGAGTTCGGATTGGCACTGAAGCTTTCTTT. Translating it yields CSVQGVRIGTEAFF. The rearrangement uses TRBV29-1 and TRBJ1-1; the D gene is possibly TRBD1 (5 bases). V lost 6 bases and J 4 bases, leaving 18 bases between the germline ends. Germline V gene sequence: CDR1 SQVTM, CDR2 ANQGSEA. CDR3 length equals 14 residues.

The V gene is TRBV29-1, the J gene TRBJ2-5; TRBD1 matches 10 bases. The germline CDR1 and CDR2 sequences are SQVTM and ANQGSEA. The CDR3 extends over 14 amino acids. The V segment lost 2 bases and the J segment 7 bases; nucleotides outside the gene matches: 7. CDR3 coding DNA: TGCAGCGTTGAAACCGGGACAGGGGTAGTGACCCAGTACTTC. Its translation is CSVETGTGVVTQYF.

The chain carries TRBV6-4 and TRBJ2-3; 10 bases agree with TRBD2. The CDR3 totals 16 residues. Germline V CDR1 and CDR2: MRHNA, SNTAGT. V gave up 0 bases and J gave up 4 bases; unmatched junction bases: 4. The CDR3 coding sequence is TGTGCCAGCAGTGACTCGAGCGGGGGGGCCTCAGATACGCAGTATTTT. Translated: CASSDSSGGASDTQYF.

This rearrangement joins TRBV30 to TRBJ2-1; D perhaps matches TRBD1 (5 bases). Trimming removed 0 bases at V and 0 bases at J, with 12 bases between. Germline CDR1 reads GTSNPN; CDR2 reads SVGIG (reference sequence). This CDR3 spans 16 amino acids. The CDR3 is CAWSVGVRSSYNEQFF. CDR3 nucleotide sequence: TGTGCCTGGAGTGTAGGGGTCCGAAGCTCCTACAATGAGCAGTTCTTC.

The V gene is TRBV5-6, the J gene TRBJ2-4; possible D gene TRBD1, 6 bases. Trimming cost V 0 bases and J 5 bases, with 6 bases left between them. CDR1 is SGHDT, CDR2 YYEEEE, per germline. The length of the CDR3 is 13 residues. CDR3 protein: CASSLAGENIQYF. The DNA of the CDR3 is TGTGCCAGCAGCTTGGCAGGGGAAAACATTCAGTACTTC.

V gene TRBV5-1 combines with J gene TRBJ2-5, with D perhaps matching TRBD2 (7 bases). CDR3 length: 14 residues. Germline lookup yields CDR1 SGHRS and CDR2 YFSETQ. Trimming stripped 6 bases from V and 1 base from J, with 13 bases between. As DNA, the CDR3 is TGCGCCAGCACTGGTGGGGGGGCCCAAGAGACCCAGTACTTC. Its translation is CASTGGGAQETQYF.

In this sample, this clone turned up a few times. Other DNA sequences within the sample encode an identical CDR3. The chain couples TRBV12-5 to TRBJ2-3; D remains unclear. V was clipped by 2 bases and J by 4 bases, with 10 bases between them. The CDR3 runs to 14 residues. Looked up from germline, CDR1 is LGHNT and CDR2 is FRNRAP. The CDR3 bases are TGTGCTAGTGGTTTGTCACGGTTGGCAGATACGCAGTATTTT. As protein: CASGLSRLADTQYF. The full variable domain, rest sourced from reference TRBV12-5 and TRBJ2-3, is DARVTQTPRHKVTEMGQEVTMRCQPILGHNTVFWYRQTMMQGLELLAYFRNRAPLDDSGMPKDRFSAEMPDATLATLKIQPSEPRDSAVYFCASGLSRLADTQYFGPGTRLTVL.

This chain uses TRBV28 with TRBJ2-7; a weak D match, TRBD2 (5 bases). Trimming shortened V by 10 bases and J by 5 bases, and 18 bases separated the two germline ends. The germline CDR1 and CDR2 sequences are MDHEN and SYDVKM. There are 13 residues in the CDR3. Here the CDR3 DNA reads TGTGCCATCCGGACCCCCTTGAGGGACGAGCAGTACTTC. It yields the protein CAIRTPLRDEQYF.

V and J are TRBV25-1 and TRBJ1-5; D not resolved. The CDR3 has 12 amino acids. Between the trimmed V and J ends, which lost 6 bases and 12 bases, there was a span of 15 bases. CDR1 MGHDK and CDR2 SYGVNS come from the germline V gene. CDR3 DNA sequence: TGTGCCAGCAGAAAGATAATTGGACTCCAGCATTTT. Translation gives CASRKIIGLQHF. The variable domain in full, completed from reference TRBV25-1 and TRBJ1-5, reads EADIYQTPRYLVIGTGKKITLECSQTMGHDKMYWYQQDPGMELHLIHYSYGVNSTEKGDLSSESTVSRIRTEHFPLTLESARPSHTSQYLCASRKIIGLQHFGDGTRLSIL.

V usage is TRBV6-1 and J usage is TRBJ1-2; D is undetermined. CDR1 MNHNS and CDR2 SASEGT come from the germline V gene. The CDR3 is 13 residues long. The ends were cut back, 2 bases at V and 3 bases at J, with 7 bases in the middle. The CDR3 sequence is CASSERQYYGYTF. The CDR3 nucleotides are TGTGCCAGCAGTGAACGGCAGTACTATGGCTACACCTTC.

V and J are TRBV29-1 and TRBJ2-5; D might be TRBD1 (5 bases). The CDR3 runs to 13 residues. V was trimmed by 4 bases and J by 2 bases, leaving 11 bases between them. Looked up from germline, CDR1 is SQVTM and CDR2 is ANQGSEA. The CDR3 DNA reads TGCAGCGTTGCTCAGGGTGGGCAAGAGACCCAGTACTTC. Translation gives CSVAQGGQETQYF.

J is TRBJ1-2 and V is TRBV29-1; no definite D call. Germline V gene data show CDR1 as SQVTM and CDR2 as ANQGSEA. The CDR3 totals 12 residues. Between the trimmed V and J ends, which lost 6 bases and 6 bases, there was a span of 14 bases. DNA of the CDR3: TGCAGCGTCACTGCGGGGTGGGATGGCTACACCTTC. Translated: CSVTAGWDGYTF.

The genes are TRBV25-1 and TRBJ2-7; maybe TRBD1 (6 bases). In germline, CDR1 is MGHDK, CDR2 SYGVNS. The CDR3 covers 15 residues. The ends were cut back, 5 bases at V and 2 bases at J, with 16 bases in the middle. CDR3 coding DNA: TGTGCCAGCAGTAATTCGGGACACTTCACCTACGAGCAGTACTTC. Protein product: CASSNSGHFTYEQYF.

The chain carries TRBV7-2 and TRBJ2-5; D gene uncertain. CDR1 SGHTA and CDR2 FQGNSA come from the germline V gene. The CDR3 covers 11 residues. Trimming removed 2 bases from V and 7 bases from J, with 5 bases in between. The CDR3 DNA reads as TGTGCCAGCAGCTTACTTGGGACCCAGTACTTC. Protein: CASSLLGTQYF.

This chain links TRBV2 with TRBJ2-1; 8 bases are shared with TRBD2. From germline, CDR1 is SNHLY and CDR2 FYNNEI. The CDR3 spans 15 residues. V lost 5 bases, J lost 6 bases, and 9 bases stayed unmatched. The chain's CDR3 is CASSPQGLASNEQFF. Here the CDR3 DNA reads TGTGCCAGCAGTCCCCAAGGACTAGCTTCCAATGAGCAGTTCTTC.

CDR3 DNA: TGTGCCTGGAGTGTACAGGGGGCGATTAAGCTGTTTTTT. Residues: CAWSVQGAIKLFF. The chain carries TRBV30 and TRBJ2-2; 9 nucleotides line up with TRBD1. The germline V gene encodes CDR1 GTSNPN and CDR2 SVGIG (reference sequence). The V and J ends lost 0 bases and 12 bases, in that order; junction bases with no gene match: 5. The CDR3 is 13 residues long. The variable domain in full, with the rest retrieved from reference TRBV30 and TRBJ2-2, is SQTIHQWPATLVQPVGSPLSLECTVEGTSNPNLYWYRQAAGRGLQLLFYSVGIGQISSEVPQNLSASRPQDRQFILSSKKLLLSDSGFYLCAWSVQGAIKLFFGEGSRLTVL.